These 2 T cell receptor beta chains share one sample of origin, sequenced in a study of T cell responses to AZD1222 COVID-19 vaccine. Sequencing was performed with immunoSEQ multiplex PCR; in TCRdb, only in-frame clones are kept and a portion is missing. Here the sample spans some 110,000 clones, approximately 85% being singletons. The material was peripheral blood, obtained 28 days after the second AZD1222 dose. The receptors here all came from an adult who received the AZD1222 COVID-19 vaccine.

The V gene is TRBV6-1, the J gene TRBJ1-4, with 10 bases aligning to TRBD1. The length of the CDR3 is 14 residues. From germline, CDR1 is MNHNS and CDR2 SASEGT. V dropped 3 bases and J dropped 7; count of bases not matched to a gene: 2. The CDR3 is CASSEGQGIEKLFF. For the CDR3, the DNA is TGTGCCAGCAGTGAGGGACAGGGGATTGAAAAACTGTTTTTT.

The chain joins TRBV6-6 to TRBJ2-7; TRBD1 aligns across 8 bases. Germline loops: CDR1 MNHNY, CDR2 SVGAGI (reference sequence). This CDR3 comprises 16 residues. Unmatched junction bases numbered 16, after V lost 7 bases and J lost 5 bases. CDR3 coding DNA: TGTGCCAGCACCGGGACAGGATCCCATTTGGTCGACGAGCAGTACTTC. Its translation is CASTGTGSHLVDEQYF.